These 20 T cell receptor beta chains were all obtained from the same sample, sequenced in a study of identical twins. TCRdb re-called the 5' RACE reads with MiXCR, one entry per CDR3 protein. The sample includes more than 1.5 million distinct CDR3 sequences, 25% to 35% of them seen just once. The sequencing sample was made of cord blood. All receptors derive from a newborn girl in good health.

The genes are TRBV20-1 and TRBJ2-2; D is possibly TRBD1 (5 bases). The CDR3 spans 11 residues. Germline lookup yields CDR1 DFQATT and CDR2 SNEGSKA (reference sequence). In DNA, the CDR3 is TGCAGCGCCACAGGAACCGGGGAGCTGTTTTTT. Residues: CSATGTGELFF.

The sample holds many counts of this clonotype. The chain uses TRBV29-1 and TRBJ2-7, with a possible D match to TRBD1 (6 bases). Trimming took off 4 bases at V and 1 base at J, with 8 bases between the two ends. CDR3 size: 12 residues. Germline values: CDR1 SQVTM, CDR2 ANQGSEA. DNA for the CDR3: TGCAGCGTTGGGACAGAGTCCTACGAGCAGTACTTC. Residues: CSVGTESYEQYF.

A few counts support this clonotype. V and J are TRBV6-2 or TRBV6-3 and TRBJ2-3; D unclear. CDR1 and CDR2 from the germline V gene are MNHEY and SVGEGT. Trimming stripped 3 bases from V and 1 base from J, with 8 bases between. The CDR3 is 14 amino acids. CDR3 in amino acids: CASSYSLRTDTQYF. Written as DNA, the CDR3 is TGTGCCAGCAGTTATTCGCTCCGCACAGATACGCAGTATTTT.

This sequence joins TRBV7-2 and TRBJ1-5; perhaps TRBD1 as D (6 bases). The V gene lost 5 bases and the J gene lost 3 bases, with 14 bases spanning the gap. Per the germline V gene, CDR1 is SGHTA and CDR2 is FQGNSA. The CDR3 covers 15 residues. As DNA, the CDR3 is TGTGCCAGCAGCCTACAGGGACACCTCAATCAGCCCCAGCATTTT. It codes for CASSLQGHLNQPQHF.

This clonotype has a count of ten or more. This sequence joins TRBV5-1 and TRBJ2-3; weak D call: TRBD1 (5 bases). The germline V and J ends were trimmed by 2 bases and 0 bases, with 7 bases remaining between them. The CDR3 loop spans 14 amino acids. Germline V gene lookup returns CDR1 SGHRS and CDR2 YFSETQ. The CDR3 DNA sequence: TGCGCCAGCAGCTTCCGACAGAGCACAGATACGCAGTATTTT. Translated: CASSFRQSTDTQYF.

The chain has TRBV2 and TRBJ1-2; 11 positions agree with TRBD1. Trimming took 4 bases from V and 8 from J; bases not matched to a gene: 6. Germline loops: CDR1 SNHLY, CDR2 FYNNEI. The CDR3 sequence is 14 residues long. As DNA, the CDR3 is TGTGCCAGCAGTGGGGACAGGGGGATGGGCGGCTACACCTTC. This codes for CASSGDRGMGGYTF.

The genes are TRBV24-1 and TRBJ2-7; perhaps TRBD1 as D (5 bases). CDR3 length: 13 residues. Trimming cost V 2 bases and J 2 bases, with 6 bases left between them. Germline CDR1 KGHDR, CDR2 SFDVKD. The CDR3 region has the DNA TGTGCCACCAGTGATTCAGGGACCTACGAGCAGTACTTC. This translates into CATSDSGTYEQYF.

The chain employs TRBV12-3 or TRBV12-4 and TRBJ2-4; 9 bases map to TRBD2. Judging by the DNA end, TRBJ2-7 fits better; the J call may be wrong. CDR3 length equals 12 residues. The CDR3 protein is CASTAGGPEQYF. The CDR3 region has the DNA TGTGCCAGCACGGCGGGAGGGCCCGAGCAGTACTTC.

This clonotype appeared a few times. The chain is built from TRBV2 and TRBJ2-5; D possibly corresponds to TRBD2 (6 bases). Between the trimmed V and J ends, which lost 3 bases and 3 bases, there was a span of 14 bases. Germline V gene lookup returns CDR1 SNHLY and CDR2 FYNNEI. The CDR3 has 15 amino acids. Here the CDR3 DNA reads TGTGCCAGCAGTGAGAGGGGACTCCCAGAAGAGACCCAGTACTTC. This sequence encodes CASSERGLPEETQYF.

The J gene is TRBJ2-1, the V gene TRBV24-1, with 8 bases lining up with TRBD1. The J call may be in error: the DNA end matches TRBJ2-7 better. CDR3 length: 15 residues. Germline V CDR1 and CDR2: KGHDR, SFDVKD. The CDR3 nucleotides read TGTGCCACCAGTGATTCGGGACAGGCCTACAATGAGCAGTACTTC. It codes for CATSDSGQAYNEQYF.

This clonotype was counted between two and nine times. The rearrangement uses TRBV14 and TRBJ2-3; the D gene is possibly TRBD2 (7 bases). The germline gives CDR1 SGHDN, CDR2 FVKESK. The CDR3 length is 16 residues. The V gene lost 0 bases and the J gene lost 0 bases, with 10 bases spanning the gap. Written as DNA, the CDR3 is TGTGCCAGCAGCCAAGATGGGGGGGCTAGCACAGATACGCAGTATTTT. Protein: CASSQDGGASTDTQYF.

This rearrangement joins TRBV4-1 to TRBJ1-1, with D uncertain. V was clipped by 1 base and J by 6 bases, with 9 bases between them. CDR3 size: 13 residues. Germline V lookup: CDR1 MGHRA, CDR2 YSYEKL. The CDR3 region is CASSQVLDPEAFF. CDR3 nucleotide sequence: TGCGCCAGCAGCCAAGTCTTGGACCCTGAAGCTTTCTTT.

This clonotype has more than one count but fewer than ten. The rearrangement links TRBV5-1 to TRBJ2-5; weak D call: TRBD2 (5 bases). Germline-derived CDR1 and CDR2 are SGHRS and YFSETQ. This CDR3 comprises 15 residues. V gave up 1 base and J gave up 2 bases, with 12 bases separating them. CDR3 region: CASSLLTTGQETQYF. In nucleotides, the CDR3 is TGCGCCAGCAGCTTGCTGACTACGGGGCAAGAGACCCAGTACTTC.

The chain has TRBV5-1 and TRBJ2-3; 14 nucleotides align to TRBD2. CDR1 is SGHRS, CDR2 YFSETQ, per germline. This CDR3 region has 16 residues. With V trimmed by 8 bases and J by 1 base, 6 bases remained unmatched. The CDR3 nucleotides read TGCGCCAGGACTAGCGGGAGGGAGGATGGCACAGATACGCAGTATTTT. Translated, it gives CARTSGREDGTDTQYF.

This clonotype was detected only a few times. As DNA, the CDR3 is TGCAGTGCTAGAGCTGACAGGACCAACAATGAAAAACTGTTTTTT. It translates to CSARADRTNNEKLFF. This chain links TRBV20-1 with TRBJ1-4, with D tentatively TRBD1 (6 bases). V dropped 1 base and J dropped 5 bases, with 14 bases sitting between them. The germline V gene has CDR1 DFQATT and CDR2 SNEGSKA (reference sequence). This CDR3 spans 15 amino acids.

The CDR3 reads CASSLGTRANTGELFF. The CDR3 DNA follows: TGTGCCAGCAGCCTCGGGACTAGGGCGAACACCGGGGAGCTGTTTTTT. The genes are TRBV3-1 and TRBJ2-2; TRBD2 matches 8 bases. V was pared by 4 bases and J by 0 bases, with 4 bases of the junction left unmatched. Germline V gene sequence: CDR1 LGHDT, CDR2 YNNKEL (reference sequence). The CDR3 covers 16 residues. Filled out from reference TRBV3-1 and TRBJ2-2, the complete variable domain reads DTAVSQTPKYLVTQMGNDKSIKCEQNLGHDTMYWYKQDSKKFLKIMFSYNNKELIINETVPNRFSPKSPDKAHLNLHINSLELGDSAVYFCASSLGTRANTGELFFGEGSRLTVL.

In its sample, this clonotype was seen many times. This CDR3 reads CSVDSGDSSYEQYF. The CDR3 coding sequence is TGCAGCGTTGACAGCGGGGACAGCTCCTACGAGCAGTACTTC. This chain joins TRBV29-1 and TRBJ2-7; tentatively, D is TRBD1 or TRBD2 (7 bases each). V shed 3 bases and J shed 0 bases, with 12 bases lying between them. The germline V gene has CDR1 SQVTM and CDR2 ANQGSEA. The CDR3 covers 14 residues.

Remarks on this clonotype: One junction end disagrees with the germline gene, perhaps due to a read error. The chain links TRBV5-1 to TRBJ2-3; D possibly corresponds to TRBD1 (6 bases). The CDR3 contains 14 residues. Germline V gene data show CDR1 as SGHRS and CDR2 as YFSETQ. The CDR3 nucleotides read TGCGCCAGCATCTTGGGACAACCCCCAGATACGCAGTATTTT. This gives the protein CASILGQPPDTQYF.

In DNA form, the CDR3 reads TGTGCCAGCACAACTAGGCAGAAAGAGACCCAGTACTTC. As protein: CASTTRQKETQYF. The chain recombines TRBV21-1 with TRBJ2-7. The DNA end favors TRBJ2-5, so the J call may be wrong. TRBV21-1 is tagged as a pseudogene. This CDR3 has 13 amino acids.

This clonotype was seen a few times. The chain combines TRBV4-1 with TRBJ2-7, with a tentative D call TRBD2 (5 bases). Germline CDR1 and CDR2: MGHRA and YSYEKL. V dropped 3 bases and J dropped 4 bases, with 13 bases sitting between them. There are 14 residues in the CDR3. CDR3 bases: TGCGCCAGCAGCCATAGGACTTCTTTATACGAGCAGTACTTC. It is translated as CASSHRTSLYEQYF.